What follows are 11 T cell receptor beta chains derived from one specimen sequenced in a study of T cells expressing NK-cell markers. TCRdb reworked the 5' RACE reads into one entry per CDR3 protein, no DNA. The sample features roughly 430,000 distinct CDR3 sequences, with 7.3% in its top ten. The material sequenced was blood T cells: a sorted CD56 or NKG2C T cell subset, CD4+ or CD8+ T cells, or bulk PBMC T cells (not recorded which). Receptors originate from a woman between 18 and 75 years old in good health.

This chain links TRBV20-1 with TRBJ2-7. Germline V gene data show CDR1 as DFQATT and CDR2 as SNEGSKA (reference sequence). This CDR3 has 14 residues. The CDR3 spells CSARVGLGGYEQYF.

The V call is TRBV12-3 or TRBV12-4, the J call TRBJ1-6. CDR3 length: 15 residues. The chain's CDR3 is CASSLVGGSFSPLHF.

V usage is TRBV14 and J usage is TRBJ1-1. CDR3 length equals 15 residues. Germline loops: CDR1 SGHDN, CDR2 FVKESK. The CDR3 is CASSQDIGGRTEAFF.

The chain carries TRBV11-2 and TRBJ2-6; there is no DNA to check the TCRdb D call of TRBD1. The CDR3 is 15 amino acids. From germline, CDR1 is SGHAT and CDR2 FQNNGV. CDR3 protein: CASSRDRDGANVLTF.

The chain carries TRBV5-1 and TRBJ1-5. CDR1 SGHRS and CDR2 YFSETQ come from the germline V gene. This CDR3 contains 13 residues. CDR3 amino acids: CASSLDLYQPQHF. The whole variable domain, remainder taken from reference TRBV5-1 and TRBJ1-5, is KAGVTQTPRYLIKTRGQQVTLSCSPISGHRSVSWYQQTPGQGLQFLFEYFSETQRNKGNFPGRFSGRQFSNSRSEMNVSTLELGDSALYLCASSLDLYQPQHFGDGTRLSIL.

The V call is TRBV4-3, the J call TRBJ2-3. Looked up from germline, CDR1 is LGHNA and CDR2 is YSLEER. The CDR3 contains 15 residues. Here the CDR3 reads CASSQVGSNRDTQYF.

The CDR3 protein is CASSPLTGRGYNEQFF. The J gene is TRBJ2-1, the V gene TRBV14; TCRdb reports TRBD1, a call that lacks DNA to check it against. The germline CDR1 and CDR2 sequences are SGHDN and FVKESK. The length of the CDR3 is 16 residues.

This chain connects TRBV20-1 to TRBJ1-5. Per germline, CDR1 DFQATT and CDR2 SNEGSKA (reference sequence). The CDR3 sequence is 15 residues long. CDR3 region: CSARGGGEGNQPQHF.

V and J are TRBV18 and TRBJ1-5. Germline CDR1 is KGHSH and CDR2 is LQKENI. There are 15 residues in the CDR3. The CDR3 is CASSAGLDSNQPQHF.

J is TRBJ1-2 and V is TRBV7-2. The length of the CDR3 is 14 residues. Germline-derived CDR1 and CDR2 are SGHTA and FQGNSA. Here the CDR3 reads CASSPGPPNYGYTF.

The CDR3 sequence: CASSLRGTPHYEQYF. J is TRBJ2-7 and V is TRBV28; as DNA is missing, the TRBD2 call by TCRdb cannot be tested. Per the germline V gene, CDR1 is MDHEN and CDR2 is SYDVKM. The CDR3 has 15 residues.